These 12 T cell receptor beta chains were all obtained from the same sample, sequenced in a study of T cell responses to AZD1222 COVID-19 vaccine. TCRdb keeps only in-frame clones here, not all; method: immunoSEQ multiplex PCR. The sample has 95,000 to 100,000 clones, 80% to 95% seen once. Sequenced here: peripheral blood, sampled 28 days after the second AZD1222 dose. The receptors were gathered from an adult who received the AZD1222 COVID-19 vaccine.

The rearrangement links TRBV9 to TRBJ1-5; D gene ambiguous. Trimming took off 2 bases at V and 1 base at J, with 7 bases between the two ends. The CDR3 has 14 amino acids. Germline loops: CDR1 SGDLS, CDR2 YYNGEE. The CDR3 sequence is CASSVGGSNQPQHF. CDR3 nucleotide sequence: TGTGCCAGCAGCGTTGGAGGCAGCAATCAGCCCCAGCATTTT.

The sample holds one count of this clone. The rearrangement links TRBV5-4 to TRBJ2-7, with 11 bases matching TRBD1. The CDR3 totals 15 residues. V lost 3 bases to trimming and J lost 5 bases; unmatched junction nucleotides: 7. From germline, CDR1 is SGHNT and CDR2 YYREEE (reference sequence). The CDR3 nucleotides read TGTGCCAGCAGCTCACCGGGACAGGGGGTGCACGAGCAGTACTTC. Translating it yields CASSSPGQGVHEQYF. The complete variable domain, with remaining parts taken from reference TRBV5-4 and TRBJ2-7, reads ETGVTQSPTHLIKTRGQQVTLRCSSQSGHNTVSWYQQALGQGPQFIFQYYREEENGRGNFPPRFSGLQFPNYSSELNVNALELDDSALYLCASSSPGQGVHEQYFGPGTRLTVT.

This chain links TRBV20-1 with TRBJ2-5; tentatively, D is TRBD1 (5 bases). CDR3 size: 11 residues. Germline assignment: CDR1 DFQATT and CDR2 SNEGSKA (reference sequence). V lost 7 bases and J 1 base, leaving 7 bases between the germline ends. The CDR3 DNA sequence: TGCAGTGTTGGGGCCCAAGAGACCCAGTACTTC. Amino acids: CSVGAQETQYF.

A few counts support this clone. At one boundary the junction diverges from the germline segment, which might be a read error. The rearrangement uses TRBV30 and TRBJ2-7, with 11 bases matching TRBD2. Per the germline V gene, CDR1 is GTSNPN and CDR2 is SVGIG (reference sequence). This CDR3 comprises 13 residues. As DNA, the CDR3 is TGTGCCTACGGTCCCCAGACTAGCGGGAATCCGTCTTTC. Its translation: CAYGPQTSGNPSF.

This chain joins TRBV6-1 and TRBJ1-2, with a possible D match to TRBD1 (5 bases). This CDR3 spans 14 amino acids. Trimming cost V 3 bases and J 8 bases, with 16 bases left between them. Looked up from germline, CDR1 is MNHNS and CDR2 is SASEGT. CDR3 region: CASSENWGGGGYTF. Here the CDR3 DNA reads TGTGCCAGCAGTGAGAACTGGGGCGGGGGAGGCTACACCTTC.

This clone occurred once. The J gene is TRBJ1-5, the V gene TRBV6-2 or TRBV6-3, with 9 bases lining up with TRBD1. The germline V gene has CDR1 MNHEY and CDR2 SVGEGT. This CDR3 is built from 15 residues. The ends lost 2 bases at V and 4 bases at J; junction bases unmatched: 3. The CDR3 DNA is TGTGCCAGCAGTTACGGGACAGGGAATAATCAGCCCCAGCATTTT. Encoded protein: CASSYGTGNNQPQHF.

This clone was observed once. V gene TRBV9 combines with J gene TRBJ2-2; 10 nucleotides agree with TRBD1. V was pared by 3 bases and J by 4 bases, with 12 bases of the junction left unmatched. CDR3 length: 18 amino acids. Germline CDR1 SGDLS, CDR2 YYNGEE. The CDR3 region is CASSARDRGLTVTGELFF. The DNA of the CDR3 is TGTGCCAGCAGCGCCCGGGACAGGGGCTTAACGGTCACCGGGGAGCTGTTTTTT. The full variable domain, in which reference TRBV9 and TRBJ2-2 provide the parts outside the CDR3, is DSGVTQTPKHLITATGQRVTLRCSPRSGDLSVYWYQQSLDQGLQFLIQYYNGEERAKGNILERFSAQQFPDLHSELNLSSLELGDSALYFCASSARDRGLTVTGELFFGEGSRLTVL.

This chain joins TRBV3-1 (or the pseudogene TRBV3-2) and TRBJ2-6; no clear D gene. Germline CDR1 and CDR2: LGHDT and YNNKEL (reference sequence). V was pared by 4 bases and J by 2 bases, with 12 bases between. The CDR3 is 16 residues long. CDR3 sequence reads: CASSRVDAAGANVLTF. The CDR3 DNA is TGTGCCAGCAGCCGAGTGGACGCCGCTGGGGCCAACGTCCTGACTTTC.

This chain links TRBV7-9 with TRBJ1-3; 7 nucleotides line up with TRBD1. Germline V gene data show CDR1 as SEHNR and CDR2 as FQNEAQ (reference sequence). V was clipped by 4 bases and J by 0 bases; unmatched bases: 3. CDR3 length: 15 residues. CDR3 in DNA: TGTGCCAGCAGCTCGACAGGGACCTCTGGAAACACCATATATTTT. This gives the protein CASSSTGTSGNTIYF.

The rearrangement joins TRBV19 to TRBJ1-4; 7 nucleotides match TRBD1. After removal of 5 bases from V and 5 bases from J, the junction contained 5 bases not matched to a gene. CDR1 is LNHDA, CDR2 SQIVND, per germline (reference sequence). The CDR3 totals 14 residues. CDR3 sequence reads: CASSRRGINEKLFF. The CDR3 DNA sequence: TGTGCCAGTAGTCGCAGGGGGATAAATGAAAAACTGTTTTTT.

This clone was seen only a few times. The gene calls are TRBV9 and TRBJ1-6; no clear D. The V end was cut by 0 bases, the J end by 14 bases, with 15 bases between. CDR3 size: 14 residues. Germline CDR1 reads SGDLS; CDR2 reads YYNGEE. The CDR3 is CASSVAQNRVALHF. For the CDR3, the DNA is TGTGCCAGCAGCGTAGCTCAGAATCGGGTGGCCCTCCACTTT.

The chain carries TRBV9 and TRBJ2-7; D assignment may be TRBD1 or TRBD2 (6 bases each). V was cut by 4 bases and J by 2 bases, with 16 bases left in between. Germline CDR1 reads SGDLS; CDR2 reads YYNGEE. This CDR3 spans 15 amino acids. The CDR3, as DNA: TGTGCCAGCAGCCCTATGATAGGGGGGACCTACGAGCAGTACTTC. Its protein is CASSPMIGGTYEQYF.